A selection of T cell receptor beta chains follows, all from one sample in a study of blood T cells in healthy people across ages. TCRdb re-derived calls from the 5' RACE reads in MiXCR, one entry per CDR3 protein. Among around 780,000 distinct CDR3 sequences, around three fifths were seen once, and the ten largest hold under 30%. Material: blood. The receptor source for this set is a man in his forties in good health. Each CDR3 is given with its conserved first and last residue. Each record gives: J gene, V gene, clone size, CDR3 length, D gene, CDR3 DNA, CDR3 protein. D genes are given only for firm matches. Where a row states a size, it is once, few, many or the class of an expanded clone; other rows omit it.

J: TRBJ2-1
V: TRBV20-1
size: many
length: 15
D: .
DNA: TGCAGTGCTAGATCCGGGGCTAGGGAACGAAATGAGCAGTTCTTC
CDR3: CSARSGARERNEQFF

J: TRBJ2-1
V: TRBV12-3/TRBV12-4
size: .
length: 12
D: TRBD1
DNA: TGTGTCAGCAGTGGGGACAGCCGGGAGCAGTTCTTC
CDR3: CVSSGDSREQFF

J: TRBJ1-5
V: TRBV7-9
size: .
length: 16
D: .
DNA: TGTGCCAGCAGCTTAGCGTCAGGGTATAGCAATCAGCCCCAGCATTTT
CDR3: CASSLASGYSNQPQHF

J: TRBJ2-3
V: TRBV11-2
size: .
length: 16
D: .
DNA: TGTGCCAGCAGGGGGGCAAGCGTTCTCGGCACAGATACGCAGTATTTT
CDR3: CASRGASVLGTDTQYF

J: TRBJ2-7
V: TRBV21-1
size: .
length: 14
D: .
DNA: TGTGCCAGCAGCGAAGAAGGCGTTTCCTACGAGCAGTACTTC
CDR3: CASSEEGVSYEQYF

J: TRBJ1-5
V: TRBV6-6
size: .
length: 13
D: TRBD1
DNA: TGTGCCAGCAGTGGGACAGCATATCAGCCCCAGCATTTT
CDR3: CASSGTAYQPQHF

J: TRBJ2-7
V: TRBV6-2/TRBV6-3
size: .
length: 14
D: TRBD2
DNA: TGTGCCACGGGGGTAGCGGGAGCGACAGCGGAGCAGTACTTC
CDR3: CATGVAGATAEQYF

J: TRBJ2-4
V: TRBV5-4
size: .
length: 14
D: .
DNA: TGTGCCAGCAGCTTGGGGCTCTTGGACAACATTCAGTACTTC
CDR3: CASSLGLLDNIQYF

J: TRBJ1-4
V: TRBV3-1
size: few
length: 14
D: TRBD1
DNA: TGTGCCAGCAGCTGGCGACAGGGAGGCGAAAAACTGTTTTTT
CDR3: CASSWRQGGEKLFF

J: TRBJ1-2
V: TRBV12-3/TRBV12-4
size: .
length: 14
D: .
DNA: TGTGCCAGCAGTCCAACCCAACGTCGCTATGGCTACACCTTC
CDR3: CASSPTQRRYGYTF

J: TRBJ2-1
V: TRBV29-1
size: many
length: 14
D: TRBD2
DNA: TGCAGCGTAGCCGGGACTAGCTCCTACAATGAGCAGTTCTTC
CDR3: CSVAGTSSYNEQFF

J: TRBJ2-1
V: TRBV5-1
size: .
length: 15
D: .
DNA: TGCGCCAGCAGTTGGACAGACCCGTATTACAATGAGCAGTTCTTC
CDR3: CASSWTDPYYNEQFF

J: TRBJ2-5
V: TRBV5-1
size: .
length: 16
D: .
DNA: TGCGCCAGCAGCACAGGGATTGGGACCCTAAAAGAGACCCAGTACTTC
CDR3: CASSTGIGTLKETQYF

J: TRBJ2-7
V: TRBV6-5
size: .
length: 16
D: TRBD2
DNA: TGTGCCAGGGGTAGGCGGGGGGGCCTAAACTCCTACGAGCAGTACTTC
CDR3: CARGRRGGLNSYEQYF

J: TRBJ2-2
V: TRBV5-1
size: once
length: 16
D: TRBD1
DNA: TGCGCCAGCAGCCGAAATTCACAGGGGGTCCCCGGGGAGCTGTTTTTT
CDR3: CASSRNSQGVPGELFF

J: TRBJ2-7
V: TRBV6-2/TRBV6-3
size: .
length: 18
D: TRBD1
DNA: TGTGCCAGCAGTTACTTTACCGGGACAGGGGGCTATTCGGACGAGCAGTACTTC
CDR3: CASSYFTGTGGYSDEQYF

J: TRBJ2-7
V: TRBV27
size: medium-sized
length: 14
D: .
DNA: TGTGCCAGCAGTTTATCGAAGGGGTCCTACGAGCAGTACTTC
CDR3: CASSLSKGSYEQYF

J: TRBJ2-1
V: TRBV6-2/TRBV6-3
size: .
length: 15
D: TRBD2
DNA: TGTGCCAGCAGTCGGACTAGCGGGAGACAGGGTGAGCAGTTCTTC
CDR3: CASSRTSGRQGEQFF

J: TRBJ2-7
V: TRBV6-2/TRBV6-3
size: .
length: 15
D: .
DNA: TGTGCCAGCAGTTATTTGGACGGGGGCTACAATGAGCAGTACTTC
CDR3: CASSYLDGGYNEQYF

J: TRBJ2-7
V: TRBV6-6
size: few
length: 14
D: TRBD1
DNA: TGTGCCAGCAGAAGAGGACAGGGATATCAGGAGCAGTACTTC
CDR3: CASRRGQGYQEQYF

J: TRBJ2-3
V: TRBV28
size: few
length: 15
D: TRBD2
DNA: TGTGCCAGCAGTTCCCGGGAGGCTAGCACAGATACGCAGTATTTT
CDR3: CASSSREASTDTQYF

J: TRBJ2-1
V: TRBV20-1
size: few
length: 14
D: TRBD2
DNA: TGCAGTGCTAGTGCTAGCGGGAGCAGCAATGAGCAGTTCTTC
CDR3: CSASASGSSNEQFF

J: TRBJ2-1
V: TRBV12-3/TRBV12-4
size: .
length: 14
D: .
DNA: TGTGCCAGCATCCTAGCGTCCCATAACAATGAGCAGTTCTTC
CDR3: CASILASHNNEQFF

J: TRBJ2-5
V: TRBV29-1
size: few
length: 13
D: .
DNA: TGCAGCGTTAGCCCCTTGGGTGGAGGGACCCAGTACTTC
CDR3: CSVSPLGGGTQYF

J: TRBJ2-1
V: TRBV3-1
size: once
length: 16
D: TRBD1
DNA: TGTGCCAGCAGCCCGCCCAGGGGGATCACCTACAATGAGCAGTTCTTC
CDR3: CASSPPRGITYNEQFF

J: TRBJ2-1
V: TRBV2
size: .
length: 16
D: TRBD2
DNA: TGTGCCAGCACTAGGACTAGCGGGAGGGCCTACAATGAGCAGTTCTTC
CDR3: CASTRTSGRAYNEQFF

J: TRBJ2-5
V: TRBV6-6
size: few
length: 16
D: TRBD1
DNA: TGTGCCAGCAGTTACCTTGACAGGGTGGGGGAAGAGACCCAGTACTTC
CDR3: CASSYLDRVGEETQYF

J: TRBJ1-2
V: TRBV29-1
size: few
length: 14
D: TRBD1
DNA: TGCAGCGTTGAAGATCAGGGGGACATCTATGGCTACACCTTC
CDR3: CSVEDQGDIYGYTF

J: TRBJ2-3
V: TRBV6-6
size: many
length: 15
D: .
DNA: TGTGCCAGCACCCAAGGAGGCAGGGGGGTAGATACGCAGTATTTT
CDR3: CASTQGGRGVDTQYF

J: TRBJ2-1
V: TRBV28
size: once
length: 13
D: .
DNA: TGTGCCAGCTTGGCCCCTGGGGGCCATGAGCAGTTCTTC
CDR3: CASLAPGGHEQFF

J: TRBJ1-2
V: TRBV21-1
size: .
length: 12
D: .
DNA: TGTGCCAGCAGCAAGCGGGGGCATGGCTACACCTTC
CDR3: CASSKRGHGYTF

J: TRBJ2-3
V: TRBV28
size: few
length: 13
D: .
DNA: TGTGCCACCTCGACACCTAGCACAGATACGCAGTATTTT
CDR3: CATSTPSTDTQYF

J: TRBJ2-3
V: TRBV12-3/TRBV12-4
size: .
length: 15
D: .
DNA: TGTGCCAGCAGTTCCTGGGCTCGGGGCACAGATACGCAGTATTTT
CDR3: CASSSWARGTDTQYF

J: TRBJ2-5
V: TRBV10-1
size: .
length: 12
D: .
DNA: TGCGCCAGCCCTAACGAAACAGAGACCCAGTACTTC
CDR3: CASPNETETQYF

J: TRBJ1-2
V: TRBV28
size: few
length: 14
D: .
DNA: TGTGCCAGCAGTCAGGGACACCTATGGTATGGCTACACCTTC
CDR3: CASSQGHLWYGYTF

J: TRBJ2-7
V: TRBV14
size: .
length: 13
D: .
DNA: TGTGCCAGCAGCCAAGATTGGGGACGCGAGCAGTACTTC
CDR3: CASSQDWGREQYF

J: TRBJ2-1
V: TRBV5-5
size: once
length: 17
D: TRBD2
DNA: TGTGCCAGCAGCCTCCGACTAGCGGGAGGGGCCTACAATGAGCAGTTCTTC
CDR3: CASSLRLAGGAYNEQFF

J: TRBJ1-6
V: TRBV20-1
size: .
length: 15
D: TRBD1
DNA: TGCAGTGCTAGAGATGCGGGACAGGGGGCTTCACCCCTCCACTTT
CDR3: CSARDAGQGASPLHF

J: TRBJ1-5
V: TRBV6-2/TRBV6-3
size: .
length: 13
D: .
DNA: TGTGCCAGCAGTCGAAGTTGGAATCAGCCCCAGCATTTT
CDR3: CASSRSWNQPQHF

J: TRBJ2-3
V: TRBV11-3
size: few
length: 15
D: TRBD2
DNA: TGTGCCAGCAGCCCGGGAGGGGGTCCGACAGATACGCAGTATTTT
CDR3: CASSPGGGPTDTQYF

J: TRBJ2-6
V: TRBV20-1
size: .
length: 14
D: .
DNA: TGTAGTGCTGACACAGCCCCTGGGGCCAACGTCCTGACTTTC
CDR3: CSADTAPGANVLTF

J: TRBJ2-3
V: TRBV29-1
size: .
length: 14
D: TRBD2
DNA: TGCATCATCGGGGCACTAGCGAGCACAGATACGCAGTATTTT
CDR3: CIIGALASTDTQYF

J: TRBJ1-5
V: TRBV20-1
size: few
length: 14
D: .
DNA: TGCAGTGCATGGAGAGGGGGGGGACATCAGCCCCAGCATTTT
CDR3: CSAWRGGGHQPQHF

J: TRBJ2-7
V: TRBV27
size: .
length: 10
D: .
DNA: TGTGCCAGAGGGACTTACGAGCAGTACTTC
CDR3: CARGTYEQYF

J: TRBJ1-2
V: TRBV29-1
size: .
length: 12
D: TRBD1
DNA: TGCAGCGTTGTCCCAGGGGGCTATGGCTACACCTTC
CDR3: CSVVPGGYGYTF

J: TRBJ1-2
V: TRBV29-1
size: .
length: 14
D: .
DNA: TGCAGCGTTCAATCGACAGACCACTACTATGGCTACACCTTC
CDR3: CSVQSTDHYYGYTF

J: TRBJ1-2
V: TRBV20-1
size: .
length: 13
D: .
DNA: TGCAGTGCTAGAGATCGGGAGAACTATGGCTACACCTTC
CDR3: CSARDRENYGYTF

J: TRBJ2-5
V: TRBV5-1
size: .
length: 17
D: TRBD1
DNA: TGCGCCAGCAGCTTGGCAGGACAGGGAGGATTTTATGAGACCCAGTACTTC
CDR3: CASSLAGQGGFYETQYF

J: TRBJ1-4
V: TRBV6-5
size: few
length: 14
D: .
DNA: TGTGCCAGCAGGCCGGGACGGCTGAATGAAAAACTGTTTTTT
CDR3: CASRPGRLNEKLFF

J: TRBJ2-6
V: TRBV5-1
size: .
length: 19
D: TRBD1
DNA: TGCGCCAGCAGCTACCAGGGACAGGTCAGCTTCTCTGGGGCCAACGTCCTGACTTTC
CDR3: CASSYQGQVSFSGANVLTF

J: TRBJ1-3
V: TRBV29-1
size: .
length: 12
D: .
DNA: TGCAGCATGAGGACAGTTGGAAACACCATATATTTT
CDR3: CSMRTVGNTIYF

J: TRBJ2-1
V: TRBV7-2
size: .
length: 17
D: TRBD2
DNA: TGTGCCAGCAGCTTAGAGTTGTTGGCGGGAGGACTAGATGAGCAGTTCTTC
CDR3: CASSLELLAGGLDEQFF

J: TRBJ1-5
V: TRBV12-3/TRBV12-4
size: few
length: 15
D: TRBD1
DNA: TGTGCCAGCAGTCCAGACAGGGTGGGGAATCAGCCCCAGCATTTT
CDR3: CASSPDRVGNQPQHF

J: TRBJ2-1
V: TRBV12-3/TRBV12-4
size: .
length: 17
D: TRBD2
DNA: TGTGCCAGCAGTTTAGATTCGGGGGGTGAGTCCTACAATGAGCAGTTCTTC
CDR3: CASSLDSGGESYNEQFF